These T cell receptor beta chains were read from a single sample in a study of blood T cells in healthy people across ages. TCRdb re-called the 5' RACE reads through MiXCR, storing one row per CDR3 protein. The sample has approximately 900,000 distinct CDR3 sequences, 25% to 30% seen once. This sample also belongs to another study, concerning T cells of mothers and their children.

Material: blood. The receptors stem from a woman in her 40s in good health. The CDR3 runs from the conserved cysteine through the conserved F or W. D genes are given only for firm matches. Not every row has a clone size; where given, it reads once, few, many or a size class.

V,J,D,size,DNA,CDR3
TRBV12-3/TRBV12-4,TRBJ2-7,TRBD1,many,TGTGCCAGCAGCTTGGGACAGGGGAAGTACTTC,CASSLGQGKYF
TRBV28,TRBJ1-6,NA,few,TGTGCCAGCAGTTCCGACACTAATAATTCACCCCTCCACTTT,CASSSDTNNSPLHF
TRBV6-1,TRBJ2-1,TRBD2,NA,TGTGCCAGCAGTGTTGGAGCGGGAGGGCGCGGTGAGCAGTTCTTC,CASSVGAGGRGEQFF
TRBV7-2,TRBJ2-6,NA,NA,TGTGCCAGCAGCCATTGGCGAGTGGCCAGCAACTCTGGGGCCAACGTCCTGACTTTC,CASSHWRVASNSGANVLTF
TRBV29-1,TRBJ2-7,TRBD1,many,TGCAGCGTTGAGAGGGGACAGGGAATTTACTACGAGCAGTACTTC,CSVERGQGIYYEQYF
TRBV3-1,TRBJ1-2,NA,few,TGTGCCAGCAGCCAAGATTGGGTTGGAAACTATGGCTACACCTTC,CASSQDWVGNYGYTF
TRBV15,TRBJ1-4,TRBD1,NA,TGTGCCACCAGCAGGATGGGACAGCTTAATGAAAAACTGTTTTTT,CATSRMGQLNEKLFF
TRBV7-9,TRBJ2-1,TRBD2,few,TGTGCCAGCAGCTCCCCGTCAGCGGGAGGTTTAAGGAACAATGAGCAGTTCTTC,CASSSPSAGGLRNNEQFF
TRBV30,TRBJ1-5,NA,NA,TGTGCCTGGAGTGGGAACGGGGGGGATCAGCCCCAGCATTTT,CAWSGNGGDQPQHF
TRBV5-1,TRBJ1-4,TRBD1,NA,TGCGCCAGCAGCCGCACAGGGGGCAATGAAGAACTGTTTTTT,CASSRTGGNEELFF
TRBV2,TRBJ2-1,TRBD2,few,TGTGCCAGCAGTCACTTGACTAGCGGGGGCCGCGACAATGAGCAGTTCTTC,CASSHLTSGGRDNEQFF
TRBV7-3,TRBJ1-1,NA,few,TGTGCCAGCAGCTCCTCGGATGACACTGAAGCTTTCTTT,CASSSSDDTEAFF
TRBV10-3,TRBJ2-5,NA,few,TGTGCCATCAGTGATAATCCACAAGAGACCCAGTACTTC,CAISDNPQETQYF
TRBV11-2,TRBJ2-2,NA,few,TGTGCCAGCAGTAGACGCGGGGAGCTGTTTTTT,CASSRRGELFF
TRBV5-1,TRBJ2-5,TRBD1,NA,TGCGCCAGCAGCTACCAAACAGGGGGTGAAGAGACCCAGTACTTC,CASSYQTGGEETQYF
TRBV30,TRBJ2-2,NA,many,TGTGCCTGTAGGACTCGCGGGGAGCTGTTTTTT,CACRTRGELFF
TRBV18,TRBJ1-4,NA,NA,TGTGCCAGCTCACCACGGCAGAGGGAGGCAACTAATGAAAAACTGTTTTTT,CASSPRQREATNEKLFF
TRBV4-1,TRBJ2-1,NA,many,TGCGCCAGCAGCTCGTCCCGAGCCTACAATGAGCAGTTCTTC,CASSSSRAYNEQFF
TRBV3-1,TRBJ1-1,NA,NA,TGTGCCAACAGCCAAGGAGACAGACAAGCTTTCTTT,CANSQGDRQAFF
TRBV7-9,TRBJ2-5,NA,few,TGTGCCAGCAGGACAGCACTTCAAGAGACCCAGTACTTC,CASRTALQETQYF
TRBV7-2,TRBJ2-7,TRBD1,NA,TGTGCCAGCAGCGCCCAGACAGGGACGGGCTCCTACGAGCAGTACTTC,CASSAQTGTGSYEQYF
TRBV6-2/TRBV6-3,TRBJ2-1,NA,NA,TGTGCCAGCAGTATACTGACCCGGAACAGGGACGTGTTCTTC,CASSILTRNRDVFF
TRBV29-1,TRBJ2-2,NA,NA,TGCAGCGTTGCGGGGACCTCGAACACCGGGGAGCGGTTTTTT,CSVAGTSNTGERFF
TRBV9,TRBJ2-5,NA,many,TGTGCCAGCAGCTCCCAAGGGGGTCGCCAAGAGACCCAGTACTTC,CASSSQGGRQETQYF
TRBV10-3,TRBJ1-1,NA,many,TGTGCCATCAGTGAAGGGGTCCCAGGCGGTGAAGCTTTCTTT,CAISEGVPGGEAFF
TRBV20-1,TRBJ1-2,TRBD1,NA,TGCAGTGCTAGTGACCCGGGACAGGTTCAAGGGAACTATGGCTACACCTTC,CSASDPGQVQGNYGYTF
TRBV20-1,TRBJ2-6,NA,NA,TGCAGTGCTAGAGATATGCGCTCTGGGGCCAACGTCCTGACTTTC,CSARDMRSGANVLTF
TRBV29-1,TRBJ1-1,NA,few,TGCAGCGGGGGGGACCCCTGGAACACTGAAGCTTTCTTT,CSGGDPWNTEAFF
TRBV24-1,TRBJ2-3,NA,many,TGTGCCACCAGTGATTTGGTGGATACGCAGTATTTT,CATSDLVDTQYF
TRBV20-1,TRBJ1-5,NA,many,TGCAGTGCCGAAAGGCATCGTGGCAATCAGCCCCAGCATTTT,CSAERHRGNQPQHF
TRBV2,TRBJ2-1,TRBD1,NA,TGTGCCAGCAGCGTTACAAAGACAGGGGCCCCCTACAATGAGCAGTTCTTC,CASSVTKTGAPYNEQFF
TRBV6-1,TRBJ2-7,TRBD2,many,TGTGCCAGCATTGCGGGGGGGTTCTACGAGCAGTACTTC,CASIAGGFYEQYF